Detailed here is one TCR beta chain. The table came from immunoSEQ multiplex PCR; TCRdb's copy has only in-frame clones and leaves some out. The sample shows a few hundred thousand clones, 84% of them seen only once. This sample is part of a study of blood T cell repertoires in COVID-19. CDR3 length: 14 amino acids. Germline V gene sequence: CDR1 GTSNPN, CDR2 SVGIG (reference sequence). The trim removed 3 bases at V and 9 bases at J, leaving 8 bases unmatched. The specimen sequenced was PBMCs or T cells enriched from blood (not recorded which). The clonotype originates from a woman aged 40 to 50 who had recovered from COVID-19. The genes are TRBV30 and TRBJ1-6; 7 positions match TRBD1. CDR3: CAWSAGTEASPLHF. The CDR3 nucleotides are TGTGCCTGGAGCGCCGGGACAGAGGCTTCACCCCTCCACTTT.